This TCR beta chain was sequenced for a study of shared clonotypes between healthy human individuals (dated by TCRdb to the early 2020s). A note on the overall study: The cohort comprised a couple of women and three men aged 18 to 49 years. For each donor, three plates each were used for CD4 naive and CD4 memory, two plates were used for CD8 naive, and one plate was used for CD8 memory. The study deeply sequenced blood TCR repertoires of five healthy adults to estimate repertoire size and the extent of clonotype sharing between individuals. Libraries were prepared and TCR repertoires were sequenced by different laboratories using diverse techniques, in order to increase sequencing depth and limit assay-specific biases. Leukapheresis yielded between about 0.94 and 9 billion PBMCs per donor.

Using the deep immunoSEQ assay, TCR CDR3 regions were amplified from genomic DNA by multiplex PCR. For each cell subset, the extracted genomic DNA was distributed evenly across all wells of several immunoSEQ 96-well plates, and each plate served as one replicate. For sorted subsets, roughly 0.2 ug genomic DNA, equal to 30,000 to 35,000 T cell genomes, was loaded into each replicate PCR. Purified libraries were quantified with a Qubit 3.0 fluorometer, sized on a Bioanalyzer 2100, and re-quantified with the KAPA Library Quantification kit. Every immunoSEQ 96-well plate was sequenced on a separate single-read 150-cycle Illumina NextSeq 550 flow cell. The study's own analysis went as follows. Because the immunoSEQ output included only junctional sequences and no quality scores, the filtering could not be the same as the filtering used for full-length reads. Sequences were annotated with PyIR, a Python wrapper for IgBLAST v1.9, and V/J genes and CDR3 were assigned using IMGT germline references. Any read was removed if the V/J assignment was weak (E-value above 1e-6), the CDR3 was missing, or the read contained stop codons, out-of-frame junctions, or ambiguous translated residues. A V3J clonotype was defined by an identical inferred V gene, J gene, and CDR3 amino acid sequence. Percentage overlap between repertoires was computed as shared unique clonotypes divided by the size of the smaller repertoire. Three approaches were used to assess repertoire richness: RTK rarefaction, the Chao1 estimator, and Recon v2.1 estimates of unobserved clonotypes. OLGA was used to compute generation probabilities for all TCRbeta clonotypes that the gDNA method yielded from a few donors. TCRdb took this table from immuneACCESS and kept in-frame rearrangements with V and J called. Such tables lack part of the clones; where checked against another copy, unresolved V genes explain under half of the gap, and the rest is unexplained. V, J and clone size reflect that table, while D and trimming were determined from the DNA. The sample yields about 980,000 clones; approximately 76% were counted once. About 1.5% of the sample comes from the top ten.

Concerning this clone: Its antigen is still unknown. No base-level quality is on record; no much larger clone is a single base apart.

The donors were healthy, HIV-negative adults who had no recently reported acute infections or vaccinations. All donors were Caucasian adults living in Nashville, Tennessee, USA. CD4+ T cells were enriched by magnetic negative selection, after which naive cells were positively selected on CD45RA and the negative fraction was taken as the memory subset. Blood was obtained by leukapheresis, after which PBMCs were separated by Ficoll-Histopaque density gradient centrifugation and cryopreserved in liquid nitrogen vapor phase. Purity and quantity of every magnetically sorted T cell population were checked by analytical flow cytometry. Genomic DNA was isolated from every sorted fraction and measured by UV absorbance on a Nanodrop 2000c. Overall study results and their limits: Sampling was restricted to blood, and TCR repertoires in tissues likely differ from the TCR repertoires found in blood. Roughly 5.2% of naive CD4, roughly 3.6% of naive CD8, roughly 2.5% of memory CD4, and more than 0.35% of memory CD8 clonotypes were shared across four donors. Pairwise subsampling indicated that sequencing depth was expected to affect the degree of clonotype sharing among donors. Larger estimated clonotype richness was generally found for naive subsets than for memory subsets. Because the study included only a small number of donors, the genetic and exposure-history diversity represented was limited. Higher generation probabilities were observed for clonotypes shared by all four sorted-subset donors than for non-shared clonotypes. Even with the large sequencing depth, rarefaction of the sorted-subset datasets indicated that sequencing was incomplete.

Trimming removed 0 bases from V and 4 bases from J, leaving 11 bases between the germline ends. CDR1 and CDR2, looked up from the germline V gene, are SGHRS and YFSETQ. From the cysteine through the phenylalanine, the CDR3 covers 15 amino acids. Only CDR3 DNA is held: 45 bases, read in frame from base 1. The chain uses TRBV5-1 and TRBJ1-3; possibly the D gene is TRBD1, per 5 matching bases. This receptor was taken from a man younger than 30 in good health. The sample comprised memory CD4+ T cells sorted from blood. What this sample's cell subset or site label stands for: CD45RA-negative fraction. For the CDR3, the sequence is CASSLAGGDGNTIYF. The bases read TGCGCCAGCAGCTTGGCCGGAGGGGACGGAAACACCATATATTTT.